The 28 T cell receptor beta chains given below trace back to one sample, sequenced in a study of cytomegalovirus exposure and HLA in healthy donors (dated by TCRdb to 2015 to 2018). Library prep was done by the immunoSEQ multiplex PCR assay. The source is immuneACCESS, and TCRdb retained only in-frame sequences with V and J called. Part of the clones is not carried over; for the studies checked, unresolved V genes explain less than half of this, and the remainder is unexplained. The sample table records tens of thousands of clones; 85% to 95% of these occur just once. The biggest ten clones account for 1.1% of the sample. Input material: PBMCs. These receptors were obtained from a woman in her 30s in good health and CMV-seropositive.

The chain links TRBV9 to TRBJ1-1; 8 nucleotides agree with TRBD1. The CDR3 spans 13 residues. V lost 2 bases to trimming and J lost 8 bases; unmatched junction nucleotides: 5. Germline V gene lookup returns CDR1 SGDLS and CDR2 YYNGEE. The CDR3 DNA sequence: TGTGCCAGCAGCGTCACAGGGGGGCAGGAAGCTTTCTTT. This sequence encodes CASSVTGGQEAFF. Based on the CDR3 plus reference TRBV9 and TRBJ1-1, the full variable domain is DSGVTQTPKHLITATGQRVTLRCSPRSGDLSVYWYQQSLDQGLQFLIQYYNGEERAKGNILERFSAQQFPDLHSELNLSSLELGDSALYFCASSVTGGQEAFFGQGTRLTVV.

V usage is TRBV4-3 and J usage is TRBJ2-5; no reliable D call. Germline V CDR1 and CDR2: LGHNA, YSLEER. The CDR3 covers 14 residues. V lost 4 bases, J lost 4 bases, and 13 bases lay in between. The DNA of the CDR3 is TGCGCCAGCAGCCCTAACAGAATGGGAGAGACCCAGTACTTC. This codes for CASSPNRMGETQYF.

This chain links TRBV28 with TRBJ2-1; 8 nucleotides agree with TRBD2. CDR3 length equals 14 residues. CDR1 and CDR2 (germline): MDHEN, SYDVKM. V shed 4 bases and J 11 bases; nucleotides not matched to a gene: 10. The CDR3 DNA reads TGTGCCAGCAGTTCCCTAGCGGGTGGGCCAAAGCAGTTCTTC. Translation gives CASSSLAGGPKQFF.

The V gene is TRBV10-3, the J gene TRBJ2-1; the D gene is possibly TRBD1 (6 bases). Trimming removed 4 bases from V and 3 bases from J, with 10 bases in between. The CDR3 is made up of 14 amino acids. Germline assignment: CDR1 ENHRY and CDR2 SYGVKD. Written as DNA, the CDR3 is TGTGCCATCAGTGTAAGGGGGATCTACAATGAGCAGTTCTTC. Protein product: CAISVRGIYNEQFF.

There are a few counts of this clone. This chain connects TRBV7-8 to TRBJ2-7; weak D call: TRBD1 (5 bases). The CDR3 is made up of 12 amino acids. V lost 6 bases and J 3 bases, leaving 9 bases between the germline ends. In germline, CDR1 is SGHVS, CDR2 FQNEAQ. The CDR3 region is CASRSDSYEQYF. Here the CDR3 DNA reads TGTGCCAGCAGATCCGACAGCTACGAGCAGTACTTC.

V and J are TRBV29-1 and TRBJ2-3; D ambiguous. Looked up from germline, CDR1 is SQVTM and CDR2 is ANQGSEA. This CDR3 is built from 13 residues. V lost 0 bases and J 7 bases, leaving 11 bases between the germline ends. CDR3 coding DNA: TGCAGCGTTGAAGATAATTGGCGGAATACGCAGTATTTT. This encodes CSVEDNWRNTQYF.

The V gene is TRBV15, the J gene TRBJ2-2; TRBD1 aligns across 7 bases. Germline V gives CDR1 LNHNV, CDR2 YYDKDF (reference sequence). J gave up 3 bases and V 5 bases, and 9 bases lay outside the gene matches. This CDR3 is built from 16 residues. CDR3 residues: CATSGRDRAYTGELFF. DNA of the CDR3: TGTGCCACCAGCGGACGAGACAGGGCCTACACCGGGGAGCTGTTTTTT.

This clone appeared a single time. The chain uses TRBV5-4 and TRBJ1-1; D perhaps matches TRBD1 (5 bases). The CDR3 is made up of 11 amino acids. Germline loops: CDR1 SGHNT, CDR2 YYREEE (reference sequence). V shed 4 bases and J shed 8 bases, with 9 bases lying between them. The CDR3 protein is CASSNTGEAFF. The DNA for the CDR3 is TGTGCCAGCAGCAACACAGGCGAAGCTTTCTTT.

This chain uses TRBV9 with TRBJ1-3; D is unresolved. Trimming took 1 base from V and 2 from J, leaving 10 bases between them. The CDR3 length is 15 residues. Germline V gives CDR1 SGDLS, CDR2 YYNGEE. The CDR3 nucleotides read TGTGCCAGCAGCGTAATGGGAGCTGCTGGAAACACCATATATTTT. Protein sequence: CASSVMGAAGNTIYF.

The rearrangement uses TRBV30 and TRBJ1-1, with D perhaps matching TRBD1 (6 bases). The germline V gene encodes CDR1 GTSNPN and CDR2 SVGIG (reference sequence). V was trimmed by 8 bases and J by 7 bases, leaving 17 bases between them. This CDR3 has 12 residues. The CDR3 DNA is TGTGCCGGGGGGGGAGACAGGCATGAAGCTTTCTTT. It is translated as CAGGGDRHEAFF.

This sequence joins TRBV18 and TRBJ2-5; 7 bases agree with TRBD1. The CDR3 contains 15 residues. The V and J ends lost 1 base and 5 bases, in that order; junction bases with no gene match: 7. CDR1 is KGHSH and CDR2 is LQKENI in the germline V gene. The DNA of the CDR3 is TGTGCCAGCTCACCACAGCAGGGGGTAACGGAGACCCAGTACTTC. Encoded protein: CASSPQQGVTETQYF.

The gene calls are TRBV25-1 and TRBJ2-3; D is uncertain. CDR1 and CDR2 (germline): MGHDK, SYGVNS. CDR3 size: 14 residues. Trimming removed 1 base at V and 2 bases at J, with 7 bases between. CDR3 region: CASSESRDTDTQYF. The CDR3, as DNA: TGTGCCAGCAGTGAATCCCGAGACACAGATACGCAGTATTTT.

V gene TRBV7-8 combines with J gene TRBJ2-7; possible D gene TRBD1, 5 bases. The CDR3 is made up of 14 amino acids. Deletions cut 5 bases from V and 2 bases from J, with 13 bases between. CDR1 SGHVS and CDR2 FQNEAQ come from the germline V gene. CDR3 DNA: TGTGCCAGCAGCACCCGACAGTTAACCTACGAGCAGTACTTC. It codes for CASSTRQLTYEQYF.

A remark on this clone: The junction departs from germline at one end; a sequencing error may be responsible. The chain joins TRBV11-2 to TRBJ2-5; weak D call: TRBD2 (6 bases). CDR3 length: 15 amino acids. Germline V gene data show CDR1 as SGHAT and CDR2 as FQNNGV. The CDR3 DNA reads as TGTGCCAGCAGTTTAGCGGCGAGCGGCCAAGAGACCCAGTACTTC. Its translation is CASSLAASGQETQYF.

The chain couples TRBV5-4 to TRBJ2-2; 7 nucleotides align to TRBD1. CDR3 size: 16 residues. The J segment lost 7 bases and the V segment lost 4 bases, leaving 13 bases of the junction unmatched. In germline, CDR1 is SGHNT, CDR2 YYREEE (reference sequence). CDR3 sequence (DNA): TGTGCCAGCAGCCCCAGGACAGGACCCCGCATCGGGGAGCTGTTTTTT. This gives the protein CASSPRTGPRIGELFF.

This chain joins TRBV4-2 and TRBJ1-5, with 7 bases lining up with TRBD1. In germline, CDR1 is LGHNA, CDR2 YNFKEQ. With 1 base clipped from V and 6 bases from J, the junction kept 6 bases outside the gene matches. CDR3 length equals 15 residues. Written as DNA, the CDR3 is TGTGCCAGCAGCCAAGTTGGGACAGCCATTCAGCCCCAGCATTTT. This codes for CASSQVGTAIQPQHF.

This clone was observed a single time. V gene TRBV28 combines with J gene TRBJ2-7; 10 nucleotides align to TRBD1. V trimming: 6 bases; J trimming: 7 bases; junction bases outside the gene matches: 9. CDR1 is MDHEN and CDR2 is SYDVKM in the germline V gene. The CDR3 length is 14 residues. CDR3 DNA: TGTGCCAGCAGGGGGACAGGGGAAGCATCGGAGCAGTACTTC. This gives the protein CASRGTGEASEQYF.

V gene TRBV6-6 combines with J gene TRBJ2-2, with 9 positions matching TRBD2. CDR1 and CDR2 (germline): MNHNY, SVGAGI (reference sequence). The CDR3 is 15 amino acids. J was trimmed by 4 bases and V by 7 bases; bases with no gene match: 7. CDR3 nucleotides: TGTGCCAGCAAAAACAGGACTAGCGTCACCGGGGAGCTGTTTTTT. Protein sequence: CASKNRTSVTGELFF.

This rearrangement joins TRBV10-3 to TRBJ2-7; perhaps TRBD2 as D (6 bases). V was clipped by 0 bases and J by 6 bases, with 9 bases between them. The germline CDR1 and CDR2 sequences are ENHRY and SYGVKD. This CDR3 is built from 13 residues. This CDR3 is CAISESAAGEQYF. CDR3 in DNA: TGTGCCATCAGTGAGTCTGCAGCGGGCGAGCAGTACTTC.

The chain recombines TRBV7-2 with TRBJ2-1; 10 bases are a match to TRBD2. Germline lookup yields CDR1 SGHTA and CDR2 FQGNSA. The V gene end was trimmed by 5 bases and the J gene end by 5 bases; junction bases not matched to a gene: 6. This CDR3 comprises 15 residues. DNA for the CDR3: TGTGCCAGCAGCCTAGGGACTAGCGTAAACAATGAGCAGTTCTTC. Its translation is CASSLGTSVNNEQFF.

The chain couples TRBV2 to TRBJ1-4; no definite D call. Germline lookup yields CDR1 SNHLY and CDR2 FYNNEI. V lost 0 bases, J lost 7 bases, and 21 bases lay in between. This CDR3 is built from 18 residues. The CDR3 DNA follows: TGTGCCAGCAGTGAAGCGCTGGGCTTGAAAATGTCGCTTGAAAAACTGTTTTTT. Translation: CASSEALGLKMSLEKLFF. Complete variable domain (other parts from reference TRBV2 and TRBJ1-4): EPEVTQTPSHQVTQMGQEVILRCVPISNHLYFYWYRQILGQKVEFLVSFYNNEISEKSEIFDDQFSVERPDGSNFTLKIRSTKLEDSAMYFCASSEALGLKMSLEKLFFGSGTQLSVL.

This chain connects TRBV30 to TRBJ2-1; TRBD2 agrees at 13 bases. Germline-derived CDR1 and CDR2 are GTSNPN and SVGIG (reference sequence). Trimming removed 8 bases from V and 12 bases from J; junction bases left unmatched: 16. The CDR3 consists of 15 residues. The CDR3: CAGKGLAGVLSRQFF. CDR3 nucleotides: TGTGCCGGGAAAGGACTAGCGGGAGTCCTGTCTAGGCAGTTCTTC.

V is TRBV4-3 and J is TRBJ1-2, with 10 bases lining up with TRBD1. V lost 3 bases and J lost 3; bases outside the gene matches: 4. CDR1 and CDR2 (germline): LGHNA, YSLEER. The CDR3 extends over 15 amino acids. The DNA of the CDR3 is TGCGCCAGCAGCCACCTCGGACAGGGGGACTATGGCTACACCTTC. Translated: CASSHLGQGDYGYTF.

V is TRBV5-1 and J is TRBJ2-1; 12 bases agree with TRBD2. Trimming took 4 bases from V and 6 from J; bases not matched to a gene: 8. The CDR3 runs 16 residues. The germline gives CDR1 SGHRS, CDR2 YFSETQ. The CDR3 DNA is TGCGCCAGCAGCCGAGGACTAGCGGGGTCTTTCAATGAGCAGTTCTTC. Its translation is CASSRGLAGSFNEQFF.

The chain joins TRBV19 to TRBJ2-1, with a weak D call TRBD1 (5 bases). The V gene lost 1 base and the J gene lost 7 bases, with 11 bases spanning the gap. The germline V gene encodes CDR1 LNHDA and CDR2 SQIVND (reference sequence). The CDR3 sequence is 14 residues long. CDR3 protein: CASSIGTRGNEQFF. CDR3 nucleotide sequence: TGTGCCAGTAGTATAGGGACAAGGGGAAATGAGCAGTTCTTC.

V usage is TRBV4-1 and J usage is TRBJ1-1, with 10 bases lining up with TRBD1. The germline gives CDR1 MGHRA, CDR2 YSYEKL. V gave up 0 bases and J gave up 7 bases; unmatched junction bases: 2. CDR3 length equals 14 residues. CDR3 sequence reads: CASSQEDRGREAFF. The CDR3 DNA reads TGCGCCAGCAGCCAAGAAGACAGGGGGCGTGAAGCTTTCTTT.

This chain joins TRBV4-3 and TRBJ2-3; 11 bases fit TRBD2. The V and J ends lost 0 bases and 6 bases, in that order; junction bases with no gene match: 11. Germline lookup yields CDR1 LGHNA and CDR2 YSLEER. This CDR3 has 18 amino acids. CDR3 residues: CASSQDLTSGTSEDTQYF. The CDR3 DNA sequence: TGCGCCAGCAGCCAAGATCTGACTAGCGGGACTTCTGAGGATACGCAGTATTTT.

The J gene is TRBJ2-1, the V gene TRBV4-1; possibly TRBD2 for D (5 bases). This CDR3 has 15 residues. V lost 4 bases to trimming and J lost 0 bases, with 10 bases between them. Germline CDR1 is MGHRA and CDR2 is YSYEKL. The CDR3 DNA follows: TGCGCCAGCAGCCCGAGTGGGAGCTCCTACAATGAGCAGTTCTTC. Amino acid sequence: CASSPSGSSYNEQFF.